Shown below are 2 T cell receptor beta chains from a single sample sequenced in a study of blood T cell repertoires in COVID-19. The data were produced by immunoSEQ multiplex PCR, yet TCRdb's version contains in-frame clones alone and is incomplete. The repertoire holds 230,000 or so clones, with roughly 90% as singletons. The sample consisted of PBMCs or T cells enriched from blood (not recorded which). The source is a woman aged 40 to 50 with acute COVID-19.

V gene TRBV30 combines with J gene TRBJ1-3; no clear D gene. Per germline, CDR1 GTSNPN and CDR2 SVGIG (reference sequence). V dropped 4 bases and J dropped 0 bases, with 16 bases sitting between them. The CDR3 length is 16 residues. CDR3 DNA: TGTGCCTGGATGAGGGTCCCCGCTTTCTCTGGAAACACCATATATTTT. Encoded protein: CAWMRVPAFSGNTIYF.

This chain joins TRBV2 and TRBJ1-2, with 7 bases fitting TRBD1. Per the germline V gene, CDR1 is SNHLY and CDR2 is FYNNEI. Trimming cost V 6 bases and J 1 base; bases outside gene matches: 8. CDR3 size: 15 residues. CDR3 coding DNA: TGTGCCAGCAGCGTTGACAGGGCTGATAACTATGGCTACACCTTC. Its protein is CASSVDRADNYGYTF.